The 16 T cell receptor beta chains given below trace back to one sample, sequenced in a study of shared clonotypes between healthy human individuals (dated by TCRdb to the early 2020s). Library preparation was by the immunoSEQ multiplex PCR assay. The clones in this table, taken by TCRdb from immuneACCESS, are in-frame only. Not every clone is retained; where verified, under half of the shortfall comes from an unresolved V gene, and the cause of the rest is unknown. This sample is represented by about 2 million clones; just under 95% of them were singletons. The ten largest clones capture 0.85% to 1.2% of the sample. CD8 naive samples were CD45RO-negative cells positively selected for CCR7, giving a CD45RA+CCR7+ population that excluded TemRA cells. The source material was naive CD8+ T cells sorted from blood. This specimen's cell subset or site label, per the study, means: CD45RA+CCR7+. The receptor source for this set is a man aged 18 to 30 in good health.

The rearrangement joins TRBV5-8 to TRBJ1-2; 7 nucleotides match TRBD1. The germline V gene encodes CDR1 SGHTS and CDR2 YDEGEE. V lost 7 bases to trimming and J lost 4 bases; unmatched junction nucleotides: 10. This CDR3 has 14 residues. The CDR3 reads CASVPGGYGYGYTF. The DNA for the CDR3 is TGTGCCAGCGTCCCAGGGGGATACGGCTATGGCTACACCTTC.

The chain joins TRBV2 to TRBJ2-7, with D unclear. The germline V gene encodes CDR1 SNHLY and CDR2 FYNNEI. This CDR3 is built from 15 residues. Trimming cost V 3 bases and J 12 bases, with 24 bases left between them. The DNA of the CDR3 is TGTGCCAGCAGTGACCACCAGGCCTCTCCCACCGTCGGGTACTTC. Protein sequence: CASSDHQASPTVGYF. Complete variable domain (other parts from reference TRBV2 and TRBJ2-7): EPEVTQTPSHQVTQMGQEVILRCVPISNHLYFYWYRQILGQKVEFLVSFYNNEISEKSEIFDDQFSVERPDGSNFTLKIRSTKLEDSAMYFCASSDHQASPTVGYFGPGTRLTVT.

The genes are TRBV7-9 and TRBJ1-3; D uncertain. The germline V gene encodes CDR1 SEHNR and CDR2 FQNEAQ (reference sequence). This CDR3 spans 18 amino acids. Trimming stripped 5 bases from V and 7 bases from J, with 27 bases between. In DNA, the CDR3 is TGTGCCAGCAGCCAACCCGAGATCGTGGACGGCCGCTGGAACACCATATATTTT. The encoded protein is CASSQPEIVDGRWNTIYF.

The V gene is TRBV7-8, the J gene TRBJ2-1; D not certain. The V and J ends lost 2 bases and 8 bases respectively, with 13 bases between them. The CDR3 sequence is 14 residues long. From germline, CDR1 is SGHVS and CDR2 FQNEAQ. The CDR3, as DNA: TGTGCCAGCAGCTTAACAGAACCCGATTATGAGCAGTTCTTC. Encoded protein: CASSLTEPDYEQFF.

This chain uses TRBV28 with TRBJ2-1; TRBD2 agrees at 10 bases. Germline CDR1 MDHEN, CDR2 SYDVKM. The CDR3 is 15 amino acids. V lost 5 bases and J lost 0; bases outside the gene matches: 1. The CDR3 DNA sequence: TGTGCCAGCAGTCAGCGGGGGGGCTCCTACAATGAGCAGTTCTTC. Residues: CASSQRGGSYNEQFF. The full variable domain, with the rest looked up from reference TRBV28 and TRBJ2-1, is DVKVTQSSRYLVKRTGEKVFLECVQDMDHENMFWYRQDPGLGLRLIYFSYDVKMKEKGDIPEGYSVSREKKERFSLILESASTNQTSMYLCASSQRGGSYNEQFFGPGTRLTVL.

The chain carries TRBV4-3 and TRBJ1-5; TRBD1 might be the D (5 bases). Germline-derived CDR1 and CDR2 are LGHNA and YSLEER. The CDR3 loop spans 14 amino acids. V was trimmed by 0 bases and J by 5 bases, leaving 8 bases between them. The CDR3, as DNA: TGCGCCAGCAGCCAAGAGGGGGGAGATCAGCCCCAGCATTTT. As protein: CASSQEGGDQPQHF.

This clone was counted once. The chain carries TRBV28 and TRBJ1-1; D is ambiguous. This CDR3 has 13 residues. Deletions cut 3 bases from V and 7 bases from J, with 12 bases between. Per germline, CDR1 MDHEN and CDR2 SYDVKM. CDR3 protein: CASSFRLPSEAFF. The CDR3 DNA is TGTGCCAGCAGTTTCCGCTTACCGAGTGAAGCTTTCTTT.

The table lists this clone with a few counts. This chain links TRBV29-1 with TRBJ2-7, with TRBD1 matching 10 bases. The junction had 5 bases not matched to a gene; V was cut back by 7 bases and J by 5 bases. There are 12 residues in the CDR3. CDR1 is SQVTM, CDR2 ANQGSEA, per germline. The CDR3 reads CSGSTGGDEQYF. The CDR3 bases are TGCAGCGGATCGACAGGGGGCGACGAGCAGTACTTC.

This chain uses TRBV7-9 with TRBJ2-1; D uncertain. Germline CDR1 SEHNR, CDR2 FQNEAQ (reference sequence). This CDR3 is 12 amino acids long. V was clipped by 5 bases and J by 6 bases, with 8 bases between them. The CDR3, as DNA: TGTGCCAGCAGCCCCAAGTCCAATGAGCAGTTCTTC. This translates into CASSPKSNEQFF.

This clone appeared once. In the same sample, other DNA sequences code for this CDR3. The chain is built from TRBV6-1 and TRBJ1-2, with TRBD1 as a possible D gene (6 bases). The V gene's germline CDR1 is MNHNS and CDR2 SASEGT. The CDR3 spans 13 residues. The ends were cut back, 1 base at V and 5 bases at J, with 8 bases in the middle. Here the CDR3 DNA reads TGTGCCAGCAGTGAAGGGCAGGGGTATGGCTACACCTTC. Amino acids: CASSEGQGYGYTF.

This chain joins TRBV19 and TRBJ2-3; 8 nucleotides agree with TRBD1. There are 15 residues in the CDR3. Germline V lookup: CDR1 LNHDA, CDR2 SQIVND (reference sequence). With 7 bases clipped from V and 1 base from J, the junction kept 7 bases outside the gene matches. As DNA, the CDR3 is TGTGCCAGTAACCGAATGGGACAGGGCACAGATACGCAGTATTTT. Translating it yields CASNRMGQGTDTQYF. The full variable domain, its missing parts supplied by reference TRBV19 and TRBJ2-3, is DGGITQSPKYLFRKEGQNVTLSCEQNLNHDAMYWYRQDPGQGLRLIYYSQIVNDFQKGDIAEGYSVSREKKESFPLTVTSAQKNPTAFYLCASNRMGQGTDTQYFGPGTRLTVL.

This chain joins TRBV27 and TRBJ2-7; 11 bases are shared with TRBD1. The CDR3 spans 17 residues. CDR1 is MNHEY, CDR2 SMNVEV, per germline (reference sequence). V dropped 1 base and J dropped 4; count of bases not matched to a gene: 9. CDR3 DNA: TGTGCCAGCAGTTTATTAACCGGACAGGGGGCGCGGTACGAGCAGTACTTC. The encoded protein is CASSLLTGQGARYEQYF.

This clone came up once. This CDR3 is CASSLNADINEQFF. CDR3 DNA: TGTGCCAGCAGCTTAAATGCAGATATCAATGAGCAGTTCTTC. V gene TRBV7-6 combines with J gene TRBJ2-1; D unresolved. Trimming pared 2 bases from V and 6 bases from J, leaving 11 bases between. The CDR3 extends over 14 amino acids. The germline CDR1 and CDR2 sequences are SGHVS and FNYEAQ.

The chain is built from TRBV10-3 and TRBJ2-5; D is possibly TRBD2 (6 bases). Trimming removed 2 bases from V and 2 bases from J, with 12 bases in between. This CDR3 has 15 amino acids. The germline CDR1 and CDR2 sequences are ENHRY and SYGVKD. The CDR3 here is CAISEPGTLQETQYF. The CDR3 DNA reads TGTGCCATCAGTGAGCCAGGGACTTTACAAGAGACCCAGTACTTC.

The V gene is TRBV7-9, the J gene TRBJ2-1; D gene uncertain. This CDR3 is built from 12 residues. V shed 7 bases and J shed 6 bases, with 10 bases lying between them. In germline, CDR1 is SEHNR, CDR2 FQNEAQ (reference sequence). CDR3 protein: CASNPGLNEQFF. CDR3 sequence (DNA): TGTGCCAGCAACCCAGGCCTCAATGAGCAGTTCTTC.

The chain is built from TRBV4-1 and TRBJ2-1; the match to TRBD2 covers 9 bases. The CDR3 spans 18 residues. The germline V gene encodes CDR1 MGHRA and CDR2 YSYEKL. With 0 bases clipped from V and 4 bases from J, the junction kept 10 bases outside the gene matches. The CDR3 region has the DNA TGCGCCAGCAGCCAAGATCCCCAGACTAGCGGACTTTACAATGAGCAGTTCTTC. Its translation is CASSQDPQTSGLYNEQFF.